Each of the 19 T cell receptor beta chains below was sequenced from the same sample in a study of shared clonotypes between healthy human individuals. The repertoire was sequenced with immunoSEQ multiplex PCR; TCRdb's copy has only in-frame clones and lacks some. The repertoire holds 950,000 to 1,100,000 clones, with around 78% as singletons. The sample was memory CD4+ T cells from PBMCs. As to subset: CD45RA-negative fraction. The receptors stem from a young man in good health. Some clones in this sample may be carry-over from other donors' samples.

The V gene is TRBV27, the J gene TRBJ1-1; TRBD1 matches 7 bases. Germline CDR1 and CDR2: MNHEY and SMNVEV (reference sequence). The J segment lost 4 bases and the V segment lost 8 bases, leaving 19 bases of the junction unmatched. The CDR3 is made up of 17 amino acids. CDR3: CASRNRGMGQLSTEAFF. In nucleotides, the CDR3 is TGTGCCAGCCGCAACAGGGGCATGGGGCAGTTGAGCACTGAAGCTTTCTTT.

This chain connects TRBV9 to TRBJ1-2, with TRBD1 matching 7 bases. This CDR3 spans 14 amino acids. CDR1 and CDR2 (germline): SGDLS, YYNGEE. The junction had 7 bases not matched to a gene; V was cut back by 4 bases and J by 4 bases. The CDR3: CASSSGQLGYGYTF. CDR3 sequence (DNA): TGTGCCAGCAGCTCGGGACAGCTGGGCTATGGCTACACCTTC.

CDR3 residues: CASSPGIHYEQYF. The CDR3 DNA is TGTGCCAGCAGCCCCGGGATTCACTACGAGCAGTACTTC. The chain recombines TRBV7-9 with TRBJ2-7; possible D gene TRBD2, 5 bases. V was cut by 5 bases and J by 3 bases, with 11 bases left in between. Germline V lookup: CDR1 SEHNR, CDR2 FQNEAQ (reference sequence). The CDR3 length is 13 residues.

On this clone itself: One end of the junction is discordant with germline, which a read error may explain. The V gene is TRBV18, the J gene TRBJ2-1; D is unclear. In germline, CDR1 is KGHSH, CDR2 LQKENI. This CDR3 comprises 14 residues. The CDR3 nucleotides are TGTGCCAGCTTACCACCGGGCGCTTACAATGAGCAGTTCTTC. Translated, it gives CASLPPGAYNEQFF.

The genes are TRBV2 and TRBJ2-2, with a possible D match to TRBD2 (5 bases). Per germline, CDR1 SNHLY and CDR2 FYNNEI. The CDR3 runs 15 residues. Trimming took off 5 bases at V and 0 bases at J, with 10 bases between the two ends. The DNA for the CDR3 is TGTGCCAGCAGTAGCAGCGGATCGAACACCGGGGAGCTGTTTTTT. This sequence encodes CASSSSGSNTGELFF.

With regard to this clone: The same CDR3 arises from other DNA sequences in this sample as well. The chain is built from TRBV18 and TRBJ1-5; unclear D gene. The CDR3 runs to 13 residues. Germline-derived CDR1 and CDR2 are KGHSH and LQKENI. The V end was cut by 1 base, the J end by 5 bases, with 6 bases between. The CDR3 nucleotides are TGTGCCAGCTCACCACTATCCGATCAGCCCCAGCATTTT. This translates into CASSPLSDQPQHF.

CDR3 region: CASSPPEKREVDTQYF. The CDR3 coding sequence is TGTGCCAGCTCACCACCGGAAAAGCGGGAGGTTGATACGCAGTATTTT. This chain uses TRBV18 with TRBJ2-3, with 9 positions matching TRBD2. Germline V gives CDR1 KGHSH, CDR2 LQKENI. The CDR3 consists of 16 residues. Trimming removed 0 bases from V and 6 bases from J; junction bases left unmatched: 7.

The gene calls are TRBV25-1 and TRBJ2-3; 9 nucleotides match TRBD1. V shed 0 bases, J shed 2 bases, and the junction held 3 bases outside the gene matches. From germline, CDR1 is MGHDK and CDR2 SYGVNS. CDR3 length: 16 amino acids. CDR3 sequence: CASSEYGTGITDTQYF. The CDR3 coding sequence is TGTGCCAGCAGTGAATACGGGACAGGGATCACAGATACGCAGTATTTT.

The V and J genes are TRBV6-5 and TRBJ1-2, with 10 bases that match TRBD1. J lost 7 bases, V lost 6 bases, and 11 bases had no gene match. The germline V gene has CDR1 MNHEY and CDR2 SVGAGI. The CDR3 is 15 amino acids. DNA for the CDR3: TGTGCCAGCAGGTCGGGACAGGGGTTCCCTTCTGGCTACACCTTC. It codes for CASRSGQGFPSGYTF.

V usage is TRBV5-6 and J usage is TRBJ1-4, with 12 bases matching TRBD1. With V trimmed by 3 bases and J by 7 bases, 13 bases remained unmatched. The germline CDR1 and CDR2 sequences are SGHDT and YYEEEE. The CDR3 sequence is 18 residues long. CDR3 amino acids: CASSYYRDRGLNAEKLFF. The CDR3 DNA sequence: TGTGCCAGCAGCTACTACCGGGACAGGGGGCTAAATGCTGAAAAACTGTTTTTT.

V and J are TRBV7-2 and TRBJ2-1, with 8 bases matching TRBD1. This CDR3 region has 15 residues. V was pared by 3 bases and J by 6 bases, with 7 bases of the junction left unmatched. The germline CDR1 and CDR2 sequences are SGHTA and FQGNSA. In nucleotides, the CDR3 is TGTGCCAGCAGCTTTAACAGGGGGTGGGCCAATGAGCAGTTCTTC. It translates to CASSFNRGWANEQFF. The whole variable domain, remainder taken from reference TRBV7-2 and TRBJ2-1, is GAGVSQSPSNKVTEKGKDVELRCDPISGHTALYWYRQSLGQGLEFLIYFQGNSAPDKSGLPSDRFSAERTGGSVSTLTIQRTQQEDSAVYLCASSFNRGWANEQFFGPGTRLTVL.

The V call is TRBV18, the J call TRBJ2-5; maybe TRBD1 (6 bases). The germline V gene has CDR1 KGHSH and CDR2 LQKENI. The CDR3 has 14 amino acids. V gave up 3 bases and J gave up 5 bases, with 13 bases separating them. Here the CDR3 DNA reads TGTGCCAGCTCACCGTTACAGGGCAGTGAGACCCAGTACTTC. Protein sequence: CASSPLQGSETQYF.

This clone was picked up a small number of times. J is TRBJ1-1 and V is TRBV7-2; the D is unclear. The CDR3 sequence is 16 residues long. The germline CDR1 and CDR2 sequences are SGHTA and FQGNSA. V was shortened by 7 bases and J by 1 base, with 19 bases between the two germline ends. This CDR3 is CASTPDSGRENTEAFF. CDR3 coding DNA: TGTGCCAGCACCCCAGACTCGGGTCGCGAGAACACTGAAGCTTTCTTT.

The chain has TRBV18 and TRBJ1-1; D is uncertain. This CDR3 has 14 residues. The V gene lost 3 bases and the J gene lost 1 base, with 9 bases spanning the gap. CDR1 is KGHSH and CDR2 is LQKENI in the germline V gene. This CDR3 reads CASSPALGNTEAFF. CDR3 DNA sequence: TGTGCCAGCTCACCCGCTTTGGGGAACACTGAAGCTTTCTTT.

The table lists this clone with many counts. CDR3: CSARKGGWEQFF. CDR3 DNA: TGCAGCGCCCGAAAGGGGGGTTGGGAGCAGTTCTTC. The chain carries TRBV29-1 and TRBJ2-1, with D perhaps assigned TRBD1 or TRBD2 (6 bases each). Trimming pared 7 bases from V and 10 bases from J, leaving 17 bases between. The CDR3 extends over 12 amino acids. Germline V gene data show CDR1 as SQVTM and CDR2 as ANQGSEA.

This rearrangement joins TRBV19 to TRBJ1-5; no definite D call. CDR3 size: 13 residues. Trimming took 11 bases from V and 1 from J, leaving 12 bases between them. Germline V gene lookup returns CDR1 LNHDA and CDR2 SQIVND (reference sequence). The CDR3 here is CAGARDSNQPQHF. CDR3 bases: TGTGCCGGCGCACGCGACAGCAATCAGCCCCAGCATTTT.

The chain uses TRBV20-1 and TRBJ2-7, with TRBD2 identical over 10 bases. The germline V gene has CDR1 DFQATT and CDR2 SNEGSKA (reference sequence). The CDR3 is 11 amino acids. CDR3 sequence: CTASGRNEQYF. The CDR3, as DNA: TGCACCGCTAGCGGGAGAAACGAGCAGTACTTC.

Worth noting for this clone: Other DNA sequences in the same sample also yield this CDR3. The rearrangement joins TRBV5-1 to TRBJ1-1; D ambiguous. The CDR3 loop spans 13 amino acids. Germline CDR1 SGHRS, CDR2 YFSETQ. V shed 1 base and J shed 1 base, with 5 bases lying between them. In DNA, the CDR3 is TGCGCCAGCAGCTTGTTTGGGAACACTGAAGCTTTCTTT. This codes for CASSLFGNTEAFF.

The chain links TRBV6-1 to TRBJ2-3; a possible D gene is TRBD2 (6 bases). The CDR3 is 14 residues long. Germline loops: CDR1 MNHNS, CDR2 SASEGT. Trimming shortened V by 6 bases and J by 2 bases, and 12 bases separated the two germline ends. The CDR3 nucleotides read TGTGCCAGCAGACCGGGGGAACTCACAGATACGCAGTATTTT. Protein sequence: CASRPGELTDTQYF.